Listed below are T cell receptor beta chains from one sample, sequenced in a study of shared clonotypes between healthy human individuals. Profiling relied on immunoSEQ multiplex PCR, and the TCRdb table lists in-frame clones only, not all of them. The table lists about a million clones, about 77% of them singletons. The sample comprised memory CD4+ T cells sorted from blood. These TCRs come from a man aged 18-30 years in good health. Each CDR3 is given with its conserved first and last residue. The D gene is left open where the match is weak. The listing skips clone size in some rows; elsewhere it reads once, few, many or a size class.

D gene	V gene	clone size	J gene	CDR3 DNA	CDR3 protein
TRBD1	TRBV5-6	few	TRBJ1-1	TGTGCCAGCAGCTTGGCAGGGGGTATGAACACTGAAGCTTTCTTT	CASSLAGGMNTEAFF
TRBD1	TRBV5-4	-	TRBJ2-2	TGTGCCAGCAGCTTCCCGCAGGGGGCAGGGACCGGGGAGCTGTTTTTT	CASSFPQGAGTGELFF
TRBD2	TRBV19	-	TRBJ2-3	TGTGCCAGTAGGCGGACTAGCGGTAGCACAGATACGCAGTATTTT	CASRRTSGSTDTQYF
-	TRBV6-6	-	TRBJ1-5	TGTGCCAGCAGACCCGACGGAAGTAGCAATCAGCCCCAGCATTTT	CASRPDGSSNQPQHF
TRBD1	TRBV5-1	once	TRBJ1-4	TGCGCCAGCAGCTTACAGGGGCGGGGGACTAATGAAAAACTGTTTTTT	CASSLQGRGTNEKLFF
-	TRBV6-5	-	TRBJ2-3	TGTGCCAGCAGTTACCTTAGCACAGATACGCAGTATTTT	CASSYLSTDTQYF
-	TRBV9	many	TRBJ2-1	TGTGCCAGCAGTCCAGGGGTAGGCTACAATGAGCAGTTCTTC	CASSPGVGYNEQFF
-	TRBV18	-	TRBJ2-3	TGTGCCAGCTCACCTTCAGGAGTTACAGATACGCAGTATTTT	CASSPSGVTDTQYF
-	TRBV7-6	-	TRBJ1-4	TGTGCCAGCAGCGCTACTGGGACACTAGCTTCAACTAATGAAAAACTGTTTTTT	CASSATGTLASTNEKLFF
-	TRBV6-1	-	TRBJ2-5	TGTGCCAGCAGTGAAGTAGGAGCCGCGTATCCGGAGACCCAGTACTTC	CASSEVGAAYPETQYF
-	TRBV25-1	-	TRBJ2-7	TGTGCCAGCAGTGAGGACTACGAGCAGTACTTC	CASSEDYEQYF
-	TRBV5-1	-	TRBJ2-1	TGCGCCAGCAGCTTGGTCGGAGAGGGGACGGTTGAGCAGTTCTTC	CASSLVGEGTVEQFF
-	TRBV28	-	TRBJ1-4	TGTGCCAGCAGTTTGGAGGGTTTGGGCGAAAAACTGTTTTTT	CASSLEGLGEKLFF
-	TRBV23-1	-	TRBJ2-2	TGCGCCAGCCAGTCGGCTTACACCGGGGAGCTGTTTTTT	CASQSAYTGELFF
TRBD2	TRBV28	-	TRBJ2-2	TGTGCCAGCCAATCACCTAGCGGGTCGTCCACCGGGGAGCTGTTTTTT	CASQSPSGSSTGELFF
-	TRBV20-1	-	TRBJ1-4	TGCAGTGCGCGTGACAGTGAAAAACTGTTTTTT	CSARDSEKLFF
-	TRBV6-5	once	TRBJ1-4	TGTGCCAGCAGTAAATGGGACGGAGGAGGTGAAAAACTGTTTTTT	CASSKWDGGGEKLFF
-	TRBV6-5	-	TRBJ1-5	TGTGCCAGCAGCTCCCGGGACGGCCTAGGAGAGCCCCAGCATTTT	CASSSRDGLGEPQHF
-	TRBV18	-	TRBJ2-7	TGTGCCAGCTCACCACGGGCTAGCGACGAGCAGTACTTC	CASSPRASDEQYF
TRBD2	TRBV2	-	TRBJ2-2	TGTGCCAGCAGTGAATCGCTAGCGGGGGGTGCCGGGGAGCTGTTTTTT	CASSESLAGGAGELFF
TRBD1	TRBV19	-	TRBJ2-4	TGTGCCAGTACCAAACGGACAGGGGGGGACATTCAGTACTTC	CASTKRTGGDIQYF
TRBD1	TRBV28	-	TRBJ1-2	TGTGCCAGCAGTTCAGGGCGTCGCTTTGGGACAGCACTTTCTAACTATGGCTACACCTTC	CASSSGRRFGTALSNYGYTF
-	TRBV14	-	TRBJ2-1	TGTGCCAGCAGCCAAGGCGAGGGCAGTGTGCAGTTCTTC	CASSQGEGSVQFF
-	TRBV19	many	TRBJ2-7	TGTGCCAGTAGCCCGAACCCGGACAGTTACGAGCAGTACTTC	CASSPNPDSYEQYF
-	TRBV5-1	-	TRBJ1-2	TGCGCCAGCAGCTTGGCCGGGACCTCCCAGGACTACACCTTC	CASSLAGTSQDYTF
-	TRBV19	-	TRBJ1-2	TGTGCCAGTAGTTCTGTGGGACTTTCTAACTATGGCTACACCTTC	CASSSVGLSNYGYTF
-	TRBV6-1	-	TRBJ1-3	TGTGCCAGCAGTGAAAAGGGAACAGGGTCAAGAAACACCATATATTTT	CASSEKGTGSRNTIYF
TRBD2	TRBV7-2	-	TRBJ2-7	TGTGCCAGCAGCCCCGGGACTAGCTACGAGCAGTACTTC	CASSPGTSYEQYF